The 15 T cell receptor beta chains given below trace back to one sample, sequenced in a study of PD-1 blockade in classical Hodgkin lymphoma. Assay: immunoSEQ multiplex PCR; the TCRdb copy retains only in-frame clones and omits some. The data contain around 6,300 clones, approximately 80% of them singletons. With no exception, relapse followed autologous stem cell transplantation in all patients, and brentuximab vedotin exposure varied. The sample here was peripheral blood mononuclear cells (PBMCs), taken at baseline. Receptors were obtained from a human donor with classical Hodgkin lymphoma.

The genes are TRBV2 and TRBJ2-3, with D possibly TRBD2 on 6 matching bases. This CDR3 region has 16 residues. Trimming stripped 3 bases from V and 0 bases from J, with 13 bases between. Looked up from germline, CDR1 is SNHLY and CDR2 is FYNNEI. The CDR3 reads CASSEEGNRSTDTQYF. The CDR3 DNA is TGTGCCAGCAGTGAGGAGGGGAATCGGAGCACAGATACGCAGTATTTT. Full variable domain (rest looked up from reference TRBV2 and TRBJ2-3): EPEVTQTPSHQVTQMGQEVILRCVPISNHLYFYWYRQILGQKVEFLVSFYNNEISEKSEIFDDQFSVERPDGSNFTLKIRSTKLEDSAMYFCASSEEGNRSTDTQYFGPGTRLTVL.

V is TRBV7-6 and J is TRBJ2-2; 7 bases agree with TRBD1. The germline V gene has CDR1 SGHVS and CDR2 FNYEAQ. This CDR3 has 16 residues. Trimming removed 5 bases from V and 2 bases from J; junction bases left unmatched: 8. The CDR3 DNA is TGTGCCAGCAGCGCCGACAGGGAATACAACACCGGGGAGCTGTTTTTT. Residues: CASSADREYNTGELFF.

The CDR3 reads CASSLNVLGGGYEQYF. DNA for the CDR3: TGTGCCAGCAGCTTAAACGTTTTGGGAGGGGGGTACGAGCAGTACTTC. This chain joins TRBV11-2 and TRBJ2-7; perhaps TRBD2 as D (7 bases). Germline V gene sequence: CDR1 SGHAT, CDR2 FQNNGV. V lost 2 bases to trimming and J lost 4 bases, with 18 bases between them. The CDR3 totals 16 residues.

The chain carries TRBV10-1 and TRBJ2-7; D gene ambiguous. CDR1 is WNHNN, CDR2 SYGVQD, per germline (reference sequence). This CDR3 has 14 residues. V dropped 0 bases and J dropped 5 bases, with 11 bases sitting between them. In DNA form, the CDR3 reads TGCGCCAGCAGTGAGTCCATGGAAGGAAACGAGCAGTACTTC. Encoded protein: CASSESMEGNEQYF.

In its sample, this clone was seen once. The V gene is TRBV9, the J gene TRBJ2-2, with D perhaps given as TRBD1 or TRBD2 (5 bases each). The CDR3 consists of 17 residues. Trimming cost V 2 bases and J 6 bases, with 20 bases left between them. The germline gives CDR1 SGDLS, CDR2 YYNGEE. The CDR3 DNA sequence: TGTGCCAGCAGCGTGGGGGACCTTTGGGGAACGGCCGGGGAGCTGTTTTTT. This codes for CASSVGDLWGTAGELFF.

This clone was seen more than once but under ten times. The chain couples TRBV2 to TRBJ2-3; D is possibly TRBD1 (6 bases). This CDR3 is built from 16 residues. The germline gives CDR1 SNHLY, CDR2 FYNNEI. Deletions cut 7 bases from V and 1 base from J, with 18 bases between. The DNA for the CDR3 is TGTGCCAGCAAGTTAACAGGGAGTACAGGCACAGATACGCAGTATTTT. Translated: CASKLTGSTGTDTQYF.

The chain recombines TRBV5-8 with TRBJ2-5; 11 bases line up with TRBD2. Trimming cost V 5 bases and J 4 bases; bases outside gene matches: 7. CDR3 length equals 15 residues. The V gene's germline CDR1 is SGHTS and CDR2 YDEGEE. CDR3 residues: CASRHILAGVETQYF. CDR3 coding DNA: TGTGCCAGCAGGCATATACTAGCGGGAGTAGAGACCCAGTACTTC.

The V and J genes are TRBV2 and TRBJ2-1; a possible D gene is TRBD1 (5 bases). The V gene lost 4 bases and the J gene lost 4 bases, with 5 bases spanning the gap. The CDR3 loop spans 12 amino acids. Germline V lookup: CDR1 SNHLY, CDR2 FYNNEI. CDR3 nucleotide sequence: TGTGCCAGCAGTGGACAGTACAATGAGCAGTTCTTC. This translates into CASSGQYNEQFF.

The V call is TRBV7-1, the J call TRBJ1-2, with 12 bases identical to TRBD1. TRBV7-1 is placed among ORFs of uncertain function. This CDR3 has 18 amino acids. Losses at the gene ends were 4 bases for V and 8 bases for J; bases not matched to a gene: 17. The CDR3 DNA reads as TGTGCCAGCAGCTTAAAATTGGGTCTGGGACAGGGGGCATGGGGCTACACCTTC. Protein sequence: CASSLKLGLGQGAWGYTF.

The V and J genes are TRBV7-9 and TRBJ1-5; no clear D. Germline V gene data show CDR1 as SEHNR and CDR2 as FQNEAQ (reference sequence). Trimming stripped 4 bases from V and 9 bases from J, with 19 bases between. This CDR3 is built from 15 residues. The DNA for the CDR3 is TGTGCCAGCAGCTCTTGGTGGTCCGGGGTCGGGCCCCAGCATTTT. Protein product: CASSSWWSGVGPQHF.

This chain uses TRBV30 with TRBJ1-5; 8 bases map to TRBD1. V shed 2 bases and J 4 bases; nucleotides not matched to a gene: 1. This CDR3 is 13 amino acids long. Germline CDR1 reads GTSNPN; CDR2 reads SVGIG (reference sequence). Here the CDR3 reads CAWSYRGNQPQHF. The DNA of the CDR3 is TGTGCCTGGAGTTACAGGGGGAATCAGCCCCAGCATTTT.

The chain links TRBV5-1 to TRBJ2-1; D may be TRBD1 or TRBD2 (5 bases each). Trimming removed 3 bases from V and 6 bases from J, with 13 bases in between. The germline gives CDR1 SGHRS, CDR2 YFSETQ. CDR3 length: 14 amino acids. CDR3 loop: CASSSRGGPNEQFF. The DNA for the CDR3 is TGCGCCAGCAGCTCTCGTGGGGGACCCAATGAGCAGTTCTTC. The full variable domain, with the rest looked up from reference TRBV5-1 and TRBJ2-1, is KAGVTQTPRYLIKTRGQQVTLSCSPISGHRSVSWYQQTPGQGLQFLFEYFSETQRNKGNFPGRFSGRQFSNSRSEMNVSTLELGDSALYLCASSSRGGPNEQFFGPGTRLTVL.

The CDR3 here is CSAVRAGPQYF. For the CDR3, the DNA is TGCAGTGCAGTAAGAGCAGGGCCGCAGTACTTC. The genes are TRBV20-1 and TRBJ2-7; D may be TRBD1 (5 bases). Germline V gene data show CDR1 as DFQATT and CDR2 as SNEGSKA (reference sequence). This CDR3 is built from 11 residues. The ends were cut back, 6 bases at V and 9 bases at J, with 15 bases in the middle.

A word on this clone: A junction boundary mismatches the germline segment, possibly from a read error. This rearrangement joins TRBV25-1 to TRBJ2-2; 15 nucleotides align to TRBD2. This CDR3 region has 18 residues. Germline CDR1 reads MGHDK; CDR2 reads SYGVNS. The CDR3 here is CASSTRGTSGRNAGELFF. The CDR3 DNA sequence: TGTGCCAGCAGTACCCGCGGGACTAGCGGGAGGAACGCCGGGGAGCTGTTTTTT. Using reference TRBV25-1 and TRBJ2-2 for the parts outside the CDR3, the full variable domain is EADIYQTPRYLVIGTGKKITLECSQTMGHDKMYWYQQDPGMELHLIHYSYGVNSTEKGDLSSESTVSRIRTEHFPLTLESARPSHTSQYLCASSTRGTSGRNAGELFFGEGSRLTVL.

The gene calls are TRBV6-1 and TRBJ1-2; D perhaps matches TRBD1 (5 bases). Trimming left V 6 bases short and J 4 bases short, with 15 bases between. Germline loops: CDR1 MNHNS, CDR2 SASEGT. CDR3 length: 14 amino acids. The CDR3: CASSRGGSGYGYTF. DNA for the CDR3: TGTGCCAGCAGCCGCGGGGGATCCGGCTATGGCTACACCTTC.